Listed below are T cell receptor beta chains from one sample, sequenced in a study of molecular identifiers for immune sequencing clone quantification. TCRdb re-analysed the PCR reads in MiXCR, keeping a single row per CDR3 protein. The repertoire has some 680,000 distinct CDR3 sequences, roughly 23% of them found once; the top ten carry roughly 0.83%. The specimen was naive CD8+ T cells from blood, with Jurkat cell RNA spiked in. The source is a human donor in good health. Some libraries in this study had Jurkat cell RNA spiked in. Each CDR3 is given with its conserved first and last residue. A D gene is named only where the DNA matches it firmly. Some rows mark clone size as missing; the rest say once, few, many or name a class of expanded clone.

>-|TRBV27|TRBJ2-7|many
CASRLGQTGNYEQYF
TGTGCCAGCAGGTTAGGACAGACGGGGAACTACGAGCAGTACTTC
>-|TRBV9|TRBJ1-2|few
CASSVGRGRDGYTF
TGTGCCAGCAGCGTAGGCAGGGGCCGGGATGGCTACACCTTC
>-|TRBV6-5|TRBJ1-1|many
CASSLRGENTEAFF
TGTGCCAGCAGTCTACGCGGGGAGAACACTGAAGCTTTCTTT
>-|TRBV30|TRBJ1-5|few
CAWGAEFNQPQHF
TGTGCCTGGGGCGCGGAATTCAATCAGCCCCAGCATTTT
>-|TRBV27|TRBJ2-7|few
CASSLQLAYEQYF
TGTGCCAGCAGTTTACAGTTAGCCTACGAGCAGTACTTC
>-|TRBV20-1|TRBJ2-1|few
CSARSSREQFF
TGCAGTGCTAGGTCTTCTAGGGAGCAGTTCTTC
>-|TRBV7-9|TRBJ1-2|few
CASSLATLGAERYGYTF
TGTGCCAGCAGCTTAGCCACACTCGGGGCTGAACGCTATGGCTACACCTTC
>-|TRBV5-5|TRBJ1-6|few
CASSLGELTLHF
TGTGCCAGCAGCTTGGGGGAGCTAACCCTCCACTTT
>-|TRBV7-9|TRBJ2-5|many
CASSFGQETQYF
TGTGCCAGCAGCTTTGGGCAAGAGACCCAGTACTTC
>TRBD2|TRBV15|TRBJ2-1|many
CATSGRFLAGGYNEQFF
TGTGCCACCAGCGGGAGGTTCCTAGCGGGAGGGTACAATGAGCAGTTCTTC
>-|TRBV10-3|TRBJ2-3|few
CAISESWQDTDTQYF
TGTGCCATCAGTGAGTCGTGGCAGGACACAGATACGCAGTATTTT
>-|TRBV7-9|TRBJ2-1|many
CASSLVLRNEQFF
TGTGCCAGCAGCTTAGTTCTTAGGAATGAGCAGTTCTTC
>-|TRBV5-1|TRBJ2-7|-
CASSLGGDSPSYEQYF
TGCGCCAGCAGCTTGGGGGGGGACAGTCCCTCCTACGAGCAGTACTTC
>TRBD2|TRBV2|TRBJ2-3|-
CASSVVGLAGYSTDTQYF
TGTGCCAGCAGTGTGGTGGGACTAGCGGGGTATAGCACAGATACGCAGTATTTT
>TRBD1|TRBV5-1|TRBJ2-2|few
CASSHPGTGDPTGELFF
TGCGCCAGCAGCCATCCCGGGACAGGGGATCCCACCGGGGAGCTGTTTTTT
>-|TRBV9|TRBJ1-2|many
CASSSGPLYTF
TGTGCCAGCAGCTCCGGACCGCTATACACCTTC
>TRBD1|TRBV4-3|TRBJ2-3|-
CASSPGTAVRTSTDTQYF
TGCGCCAGCAGCCCGGGGACAGCTGTGAGAACTAGCACAGATACGCAGTATTTT
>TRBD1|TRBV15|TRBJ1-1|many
CATSRDLGTGREAFF
TGTGCCACCAGCAGAGATCTTGGGACAGGTCGTGAAGCTTTCTTT
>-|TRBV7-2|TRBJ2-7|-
CASSLVWDSPYEQYF
TGTGCCAGCAGCTTAGTGTGGGACTCGCCGTACGAGCAGTACTTC
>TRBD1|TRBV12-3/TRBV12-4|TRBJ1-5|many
CASSPDRGRNQPQHF
TGTGCCAGCAGTCCGGACAGGGGCCGAAATCAGCCCCAGCATTTT
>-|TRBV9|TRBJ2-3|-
CASSVVAKGTDTQYF
TGTGCCAGCAGCGTAGTAGCAAAAGGCACAGATACGCAGTATTTT
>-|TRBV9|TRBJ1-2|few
CASSTGNNYGYTF
TGTGCCAGCAGCACAGGGAACAACTATGGCTACACCTTC
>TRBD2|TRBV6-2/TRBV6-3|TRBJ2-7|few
CASSLVGLAGLSYEQYF
TGTGCCAGCAGCCTCGTGGGGCTAGCGGGGCTTTCCTACGAGCAGTACTTC
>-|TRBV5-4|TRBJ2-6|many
CASSLPGGRSGANVLTF
TGTGCCAGCAGCTTGCCCGGGGGCCGCTCTGGGGCCAACGTCCTGACTTTC